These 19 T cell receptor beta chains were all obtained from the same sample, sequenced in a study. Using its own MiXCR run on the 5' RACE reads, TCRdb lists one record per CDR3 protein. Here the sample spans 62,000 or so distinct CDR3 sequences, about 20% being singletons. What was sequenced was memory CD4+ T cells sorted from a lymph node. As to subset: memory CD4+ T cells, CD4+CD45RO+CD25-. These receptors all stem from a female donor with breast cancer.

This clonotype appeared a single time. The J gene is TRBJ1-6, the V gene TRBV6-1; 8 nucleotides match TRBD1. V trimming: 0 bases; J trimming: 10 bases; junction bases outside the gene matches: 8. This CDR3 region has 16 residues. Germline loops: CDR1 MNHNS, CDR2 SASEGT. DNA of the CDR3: TGTGCCAGCAGTGAAGCCCAGCCCTACAGGGGGTCACCCCTCCACTTT. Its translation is CASSEAQPYRGSPLHF.

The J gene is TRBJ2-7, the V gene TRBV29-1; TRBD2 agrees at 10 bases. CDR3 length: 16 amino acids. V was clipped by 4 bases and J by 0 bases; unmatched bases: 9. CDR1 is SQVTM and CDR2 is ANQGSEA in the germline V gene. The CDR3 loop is CSVVGGASGSSYEQYF. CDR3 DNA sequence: TGCAGCGTTGTAGGGGGGGCTAGCGGGAGCTCCTACGAGCAGTACTTC.

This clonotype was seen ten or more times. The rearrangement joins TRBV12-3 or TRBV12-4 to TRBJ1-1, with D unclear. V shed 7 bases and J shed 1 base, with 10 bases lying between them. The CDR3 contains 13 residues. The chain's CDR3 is CASTSTANTEAFF. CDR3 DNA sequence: TGTGCCAGCACCTCGACCGCGAACACTGAAGCTTTCTTT.

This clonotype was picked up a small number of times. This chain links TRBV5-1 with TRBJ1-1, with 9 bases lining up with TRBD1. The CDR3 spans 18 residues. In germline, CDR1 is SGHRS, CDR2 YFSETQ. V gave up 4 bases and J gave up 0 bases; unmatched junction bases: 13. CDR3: CASSPLLGGDRVNTEAFF. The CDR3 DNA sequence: TGCGCCAGCAGCCCCCTCTTAGGTGGGGACAGGGTGAACACTGAAGCTTTCTTT.

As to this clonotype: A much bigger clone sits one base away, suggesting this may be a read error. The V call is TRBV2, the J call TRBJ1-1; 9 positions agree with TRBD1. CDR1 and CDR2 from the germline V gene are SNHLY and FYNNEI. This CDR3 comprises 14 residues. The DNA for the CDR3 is TGTGCCAGCAGATACAGGGGGCGGGACACTGAAGCTTTATTT. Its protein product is CASRYRGRDTEALF.

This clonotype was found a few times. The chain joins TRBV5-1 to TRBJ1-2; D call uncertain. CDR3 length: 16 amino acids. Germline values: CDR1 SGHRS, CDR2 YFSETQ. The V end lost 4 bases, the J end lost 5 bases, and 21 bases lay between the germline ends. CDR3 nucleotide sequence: TGCGCCAGCAGCCAGAGGTGGCAAAATGGGGATTATGGCTACACCTTC. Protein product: CASSQRWQNGDYGYTF. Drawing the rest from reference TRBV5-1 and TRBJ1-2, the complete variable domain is KAGVTQTPRYLIKTRGQQVTLSCSPISGHRSVSWYQQTPGQGLQFLFEYFSETQRNKGNFPGRFSGRQFSNSRSEMNVSTLELGDSALYLCASSQRWQNGDYGYTFGSGTRLTVV.

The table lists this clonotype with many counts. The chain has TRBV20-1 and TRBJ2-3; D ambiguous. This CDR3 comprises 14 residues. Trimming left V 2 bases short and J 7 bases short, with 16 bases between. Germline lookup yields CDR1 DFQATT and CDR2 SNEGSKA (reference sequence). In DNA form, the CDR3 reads TGCAGTGCTAGACTGAACATAAGGAAAAATACGCAGTATTTT. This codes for CSARLNIRKNTQYF.

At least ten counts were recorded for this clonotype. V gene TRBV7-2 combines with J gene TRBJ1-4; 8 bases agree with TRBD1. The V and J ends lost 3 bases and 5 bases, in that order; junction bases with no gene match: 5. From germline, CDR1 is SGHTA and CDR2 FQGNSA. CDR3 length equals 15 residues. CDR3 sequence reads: CASSFSTGGNEKLFF. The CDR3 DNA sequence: TGTGCCAGCAGCTTCTCCACAGGGGGAAATGAAAAACTGTTTTTT. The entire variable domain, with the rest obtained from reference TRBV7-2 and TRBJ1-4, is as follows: GAGVSQSPSNKVTEKGKDVELRCDPISGHTALYWYRQSLGQGLEFLIYFQGNSAPDKSGLPSDRFSAERTGGSVSTLTIQRTQQEDSAVYLCASSFSTGGNEKLFFGSGTQLSVL.

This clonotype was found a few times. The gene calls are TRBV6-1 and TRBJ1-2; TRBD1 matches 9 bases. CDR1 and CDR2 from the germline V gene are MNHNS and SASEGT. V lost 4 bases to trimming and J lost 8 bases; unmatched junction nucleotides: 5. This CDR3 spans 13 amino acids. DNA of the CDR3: TGTGCCAGCAGTGCCGGGACAGGGCTAGGCTACACCTTC. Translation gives CASSAGTGLGYTF.

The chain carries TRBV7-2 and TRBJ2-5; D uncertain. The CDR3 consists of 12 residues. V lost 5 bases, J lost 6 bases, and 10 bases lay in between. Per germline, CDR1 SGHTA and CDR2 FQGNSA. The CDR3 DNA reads TGTGCCAGCAGCGAAAAGGTGAAGACCCAGTACTTC. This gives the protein CASSEKVKTQYF.

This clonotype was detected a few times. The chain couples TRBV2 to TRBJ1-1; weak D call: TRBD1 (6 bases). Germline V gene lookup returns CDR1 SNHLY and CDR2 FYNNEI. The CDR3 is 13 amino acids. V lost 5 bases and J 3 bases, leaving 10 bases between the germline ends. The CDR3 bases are TGTGCCAGCAGTCGCACAGGGTACACTGAAGCTTTCTTT. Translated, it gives CASSRTGYTEAFF.

The CDR3 reads CASKKGSSTDTQYF. The CDR3 DNA is TGTGCCAGCAAGAAGGGATCTAGCACAGATACGCAGTATTTT. This sequence joins TRBV7-9 and TRBJ2-3; unclear D gene. Trimming shortened V by 7 bases and J by 0 bases, and 11 bases separated the two germline ends. Germline assignment: CDR1 SEHNR and CDR2 FQNEAQ (reference sequence). The CDR3 spans 14 residues.

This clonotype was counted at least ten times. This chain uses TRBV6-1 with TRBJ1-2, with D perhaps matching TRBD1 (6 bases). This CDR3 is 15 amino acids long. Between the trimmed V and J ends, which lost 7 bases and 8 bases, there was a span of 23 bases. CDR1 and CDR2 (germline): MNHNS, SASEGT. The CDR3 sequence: CASTRTGVQGSGYTF. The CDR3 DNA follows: TGTGCCAGCACCCGAACGGGGGTACAGGGATCCGGCTACACCTTC.

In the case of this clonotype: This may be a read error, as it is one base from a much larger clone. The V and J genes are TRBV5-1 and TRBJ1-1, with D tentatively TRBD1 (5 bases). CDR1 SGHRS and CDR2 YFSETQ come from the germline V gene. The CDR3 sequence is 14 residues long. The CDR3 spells CSSSGTTGNTEAFF. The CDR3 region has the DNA TGCTCCAGCAGCGGGACTACAGGGAACACTGAAGCTTTCTTT.

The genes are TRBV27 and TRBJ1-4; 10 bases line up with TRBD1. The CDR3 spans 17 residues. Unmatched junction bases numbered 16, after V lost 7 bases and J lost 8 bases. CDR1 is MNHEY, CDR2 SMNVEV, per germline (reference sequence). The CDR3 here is CASKMGTGERVGEKLFF. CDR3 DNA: TGTGCCAGCAAGATGGGGACAGGGGAGAGGGTCGGGGAAAAACTGTTTTTT.

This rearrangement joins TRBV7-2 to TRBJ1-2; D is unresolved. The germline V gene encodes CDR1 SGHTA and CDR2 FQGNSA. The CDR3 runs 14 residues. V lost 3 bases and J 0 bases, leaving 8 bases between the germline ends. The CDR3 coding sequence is TGTGCCAGCAGCTTGGCGGTAGCTAACTATGGCTACACCTTC. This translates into CASSLAVANYGYTF. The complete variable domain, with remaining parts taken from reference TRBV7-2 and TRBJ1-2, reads GAGVSQSPSNKVTEKGKDVELRCDPISGHTALYWYRQSLGQGLEFLIYFQGNSAPDKSGLPSDRFSAERTGGSVSTLTIQRTQQEDSAVYLCASSLAVANYGYTFGSGTRLTVV.

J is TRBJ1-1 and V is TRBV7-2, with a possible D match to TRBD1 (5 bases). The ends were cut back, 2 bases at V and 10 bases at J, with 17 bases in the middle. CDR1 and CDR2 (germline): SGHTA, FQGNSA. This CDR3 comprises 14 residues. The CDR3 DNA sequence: TGTGCCAGCAGCTTAACGCTGGGGACCCGAAGAGCTTTCTTT. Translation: CASSLTLGTRRAFF.

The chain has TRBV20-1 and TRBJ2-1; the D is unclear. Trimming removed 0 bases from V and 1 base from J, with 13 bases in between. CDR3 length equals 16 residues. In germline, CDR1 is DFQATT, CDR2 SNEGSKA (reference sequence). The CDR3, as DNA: TGCAGTGCTAGAGATTTAGAGGACCCTTCCTACAATGAGCAGTTCTTC. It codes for CSARDLEDPSYNEQFF.

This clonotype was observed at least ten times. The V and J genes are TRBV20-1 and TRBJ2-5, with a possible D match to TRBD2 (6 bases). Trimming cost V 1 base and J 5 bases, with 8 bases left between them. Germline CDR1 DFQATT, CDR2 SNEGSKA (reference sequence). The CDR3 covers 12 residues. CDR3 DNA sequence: TGCAGTGCTAGAGGACTAGTCGAGACCCAGTACTTC. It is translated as CSARGLVETQYF.